This section outlines one T cell receptor (beta chain) sequence together with its context. No antigen is known for it. The sample holds no much larger clone one base away, and base qualities are not on file. Sequencing was carried out with an Illumina HiSeq 1500. TCRdb applied fastp at Q25 and MiXCR to the public reads, then kept only in-frame beta chains. Merged by CDR3 protein, the rows form single entries marked with the most common genes and DNA. This sample gives tens of thousands of distinct CDR3 sequences in total; about 20% of them show up just once. Jointly, the top ten make up roughly two thirds of the sample. What this sample's treatment or condition label stands for: in vitro stimulation with specific CMV peptide epitopes to enrich CMV-specific T cells. The V end loses 5 bases and the J end loses 0 bases, and a stretch of 17 bases separates them. Based on the germline V gene (reference sequence), the CDR1 and CDR2 sequences are MNHEY and SMNVEV. The CDR3 covers 16 residues, taking in both the cysteine and the phenylalanine. Of all the DNA, just the CDR3 is kept, 48 bases in frame from base 1.

The data stem from a study of T cell repertoires in cytomegalovirus infection (dated by TCRdb to about 2019). Regarding the study in general: The peptide stimulations were aimed at well-studied HLA-B-restricted epitopes as well as recently identified HLA-C-restricted CMV epitopes, whose presentation resists viral immunomodulation. Donor HLA type was relevant to the analysis, as public TCR beta signatures indicated carriage of CMV infection together with the matching HLA type. The research as a whole found: In both this cohort and an independent cohort of some 380 donors, the cumulative frequency of public TCR beta family members distinguished carriers of CMV infection plus the relevant HLA type. The ex vivo response was dominated by HLA-C-restricted CMV-specific TCR beta clonotypes, which also provided the single most frequent clonotype in two of eight donors.

Sequences were derived from CD8+ T cells from cultured PBMCs, sampled from culture after CMV antigen stimulation. The V gene is TRBV27 and the J gene is TRBJ2-7; the D gene is perhaps TRBD1, on 6 matching bases. The origin of this receptor is a human donor in good health (CMV status not recorded). Some clones in this sample may be carry-over from other donors' samples. The CDR3 is CASSQSGGASSYEQYF. The DNA sequence follows: TGTGCCAGCAGTCAAAGTGGGGGCGCAAGCTCCTACGAGCAGTACTTC.